This note documents a single TCR beta chain sequence. The antigen is unknown. The assay was immunoSEQ multiplex PCR, and TCRdb's table has in-frame clones only and misses some. Of around 13,000 clones in the sample, 70% to 80% were seen once. The data belong to a study of early stage breast cancer tumors. Study context: Most invasive tumors, twelve of 16, were ER+/PR+/HER2-.

Sampling of the adjacent normal breast tissue occurred roughly 1.8-4 cm from the tumor. The length of the CDR3 is 13 residues. V was pared by 9 bases and J by 2 bases, with 11 bases between. Germline values: CDR1 MNHNS, CDR2 SASEGT. Study-level points and caveats: Commonly generated sequences made up most enriched TCRB sequences shared between patients.

The rearrangement uses TRBV6-1 and TRBJ1-5; D is ambiguous. Sequences were obtained from normal breast tissue next to the tumor. The origin of this receptor is a person in their fifties or sixties with breast cancer. CDR3 protein: CASRGWRNQPQHF. CDR3 in DNA: TGTGCCAGTCGAGGCTGGCGCAATCAGCCCCAGCATTTT.